This TCR beta chain was identified in a study of blood T cell repertoires in COVID-19. Only in-frame clones appear in the TCRdb table, and some are missing; sequencing was by immunoSEQ multiplex PCR. The sample shows about 330,000 clones, over 70% of them seen only once. CDR1 is LNHDA, CDR2 SQIVND, per germline (reference sequence). The length of the CDR3 is 16 residues. Trimming cost V 8 bases and J 2 bases; bases outside gene matches: 9. Specimen: peripheral blood. The chain combines TRBV19 with TRBJ2-1, with TRBD2 matching over 10 bases. The clonotype originates from a woman aged 45-65 years with acute or convalescent COVID-19. The CDR3 region has the DNA TGTGCCAGTTCTCACGTTAGCGGGAGGACCTACAATGAGCAGTTCTTC. It encodes CASSHVSGRTYNEQFF.